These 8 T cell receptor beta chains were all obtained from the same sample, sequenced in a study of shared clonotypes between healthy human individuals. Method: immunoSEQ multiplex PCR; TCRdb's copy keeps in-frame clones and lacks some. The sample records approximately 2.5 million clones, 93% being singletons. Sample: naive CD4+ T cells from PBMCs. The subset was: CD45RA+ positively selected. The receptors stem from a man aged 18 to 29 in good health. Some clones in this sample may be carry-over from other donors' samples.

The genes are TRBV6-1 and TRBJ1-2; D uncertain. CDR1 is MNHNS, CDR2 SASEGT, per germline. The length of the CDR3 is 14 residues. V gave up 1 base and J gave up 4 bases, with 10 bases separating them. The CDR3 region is CASSEGVGSYGYTF. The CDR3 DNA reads TGTGCCAGCAGTGAAGGGGTCGGCAGCTATGGCTACACCTTC.

This CDR3 reads CASRLEGANGELFF. CDR3 nucleotide sequence: TGTGCCAGCAGGTTGGAGGGGGCGAACGGGGAGCTGTTTTTT. This chain connects TRBV6-1 to TRBJ2-2, with D possibly matching TRBD1 (7 bases). This CDR3 region has 14 residues. Trimming pared 6 bases from V and 7 bases from J, leaving 15 bases between. CDR1 and CDR2 (germline): MNHNS, SASEGT.

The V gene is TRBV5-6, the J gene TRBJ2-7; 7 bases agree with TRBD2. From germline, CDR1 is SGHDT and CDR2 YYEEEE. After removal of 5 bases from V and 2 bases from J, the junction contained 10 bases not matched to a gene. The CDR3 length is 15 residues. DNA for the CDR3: TGTGCCAGCAGACTTGGTGGGAGCGGGACCTACGAGCAGTACTTC. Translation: CASRLGGSGTYEQYF. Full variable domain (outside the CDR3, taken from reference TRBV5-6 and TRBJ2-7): DAGVTQSPTHLIKTRGQQVTLRCSPKSGHDTVSWYQQALGQGPQFIFQYYEEEERQRGNFPDRFSGHQFPNYSSELNVNALLLGDSALYLCASRLGGSGTYEQYFGPGTRLTVT.

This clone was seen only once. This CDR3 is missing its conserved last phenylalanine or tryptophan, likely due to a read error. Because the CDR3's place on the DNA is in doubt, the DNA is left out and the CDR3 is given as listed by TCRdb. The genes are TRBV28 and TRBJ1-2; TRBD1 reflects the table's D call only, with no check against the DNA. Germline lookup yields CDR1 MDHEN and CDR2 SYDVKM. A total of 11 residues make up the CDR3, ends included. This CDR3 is CASSFRALTAE.

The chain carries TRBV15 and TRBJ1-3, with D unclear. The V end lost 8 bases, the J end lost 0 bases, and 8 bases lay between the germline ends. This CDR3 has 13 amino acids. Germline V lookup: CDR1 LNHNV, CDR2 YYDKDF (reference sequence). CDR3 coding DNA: TGTGCCACCCGCCCCGTCTCTGGAAACACCATATATTTT. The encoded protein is CATRPVSGNTIYF.

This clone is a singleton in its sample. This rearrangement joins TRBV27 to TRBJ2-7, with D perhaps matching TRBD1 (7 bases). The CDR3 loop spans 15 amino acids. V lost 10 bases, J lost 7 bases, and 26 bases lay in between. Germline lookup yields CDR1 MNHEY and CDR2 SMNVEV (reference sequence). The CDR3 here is CATRGAWQSPGEQYF. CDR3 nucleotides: TGTGCCACCAGGGGGGCGTGGCAGTCGCCTGGAGAGCAGTACTTC.

CDR3 sequence (DNA): TGTGCCAGCAGTAGTGCTAGCGGGGGGGCCTACGAGCAGTACTTC. Translated, it gives CASSSASGGAYEQYF. The V and J genes are TRBV6-5 and TRBJ2-7, with 12 bases matching TRBD2. V was pared by 5 bases and J by 2 bases, with 4 bases of the junction left unmatched. In germline, CDR1 is MNHEY, CDR2 SVGAGI. This CDR3 spans 15 amino acids.

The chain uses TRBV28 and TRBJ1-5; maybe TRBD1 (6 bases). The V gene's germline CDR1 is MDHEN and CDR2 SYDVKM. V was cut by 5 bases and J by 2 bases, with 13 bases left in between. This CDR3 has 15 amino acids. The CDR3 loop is CASSRPGVGNQPQHF. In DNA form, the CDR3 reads TGTGCCAGCAGTCGTCCAGGGGTGGGCAATCAGCCCCAGCATTTT.